The sequence of this T cell receptor beta chain was determined in a study of beta chain features in type 1 diabetes. As for this clone: What it binds is unknown.

This CDR3 has 13 residues. Germline lookup yields CDR1 ENHRY and CDR2 SYGVKD. Between the trimmed V and J ends, which lost 6 bases and 2 bases, there was a span of 10 bases. Study-wide findings and caveats: Across all four CD4+ subsets, people with type 1 diabetes showed modestly shorter TCRB CDR3s. PCR might favor shorter templates, equally in patients and controls.

The study reverse transcribed the entire isolated RNA, so it sequenced expressed TCRB transcripts. Profiled with immunoSEQ multiplex PCR; TCRdb holds only in-frame clones, not every one. The repertoire has roughly 130,000 clones, about 17% of them found once; the top ten carry 2.3%. The authors sorted CD4+ naive, central memory, regulatory and stem cell-like memory cells via CD45RO/CCR7/CD25/CD127/CD95/CD27. The sequence was collected from a man aged 30-40 years with type 1 diabetes. What was sequenced was central memory CD4+ T cells from blood. The chain carries TRBV10-3 and TRBJ1-2; weak D call: TRBD1 (5 bases). CDR3 residues: CAIRGDSNYGYTF. CDR3 bases: TGTGCCATCAGGGGGGACTCCAACTATGGCTACACCTTC.